This TCR beta chain appears in the sequencing data of a study of T-cell reconstitution after alpha-beta-depleted transplantation in children. General study results and limits: Surviving recipient T cells and thymic progenitors produced the high day-60 TCRbeta diversity seen in some patients. Fresh T-cell production supplied most of the T-cell counts and diversity seen one year after transplant. About two months after transplant, alpha-beta T cells reportedly came from several hundred expanded graft clones.

A word on this clonotype: Its matching antigen is unknown.

Unique molecular identifiers were incorporated during preparation of the TCRbeta library. Using its own MiXCR run on the PCR reads, TCRdb lists one record per CDR3 protein. The table lists fewer than 550,000 distinct CDR3 sequences, about 10% of them singletons. Germline V gives CDR1 LGHDT, CDR2 YNNKEL (reference sequence). The CDR3 sequence is 16 residues long. With 4 bases clipped from V and 0 bases from J, the junction kept 8 bases outside the gene matches. The sequence came from a female patient aged 2-15 years who had a stem cell transplant for aplastic anemia, so the T cells may come from the graft donor. Sample: PBMCs, mostly from graft donor cells, taken 180 days after TCRalphabeta/CD19-depleted stem cell transplant. V gene TRBV3-1 combines with J gene TRBJ2-7, with 8 positions matching TRBD2. The CDR3 protein is CASSPISGASSYEQYV. The CDR3 DNA reads as TGTGCCAGCAGCCCCATTAGCGGGGCAAGCTCCTACGAGCAGTACGTC.